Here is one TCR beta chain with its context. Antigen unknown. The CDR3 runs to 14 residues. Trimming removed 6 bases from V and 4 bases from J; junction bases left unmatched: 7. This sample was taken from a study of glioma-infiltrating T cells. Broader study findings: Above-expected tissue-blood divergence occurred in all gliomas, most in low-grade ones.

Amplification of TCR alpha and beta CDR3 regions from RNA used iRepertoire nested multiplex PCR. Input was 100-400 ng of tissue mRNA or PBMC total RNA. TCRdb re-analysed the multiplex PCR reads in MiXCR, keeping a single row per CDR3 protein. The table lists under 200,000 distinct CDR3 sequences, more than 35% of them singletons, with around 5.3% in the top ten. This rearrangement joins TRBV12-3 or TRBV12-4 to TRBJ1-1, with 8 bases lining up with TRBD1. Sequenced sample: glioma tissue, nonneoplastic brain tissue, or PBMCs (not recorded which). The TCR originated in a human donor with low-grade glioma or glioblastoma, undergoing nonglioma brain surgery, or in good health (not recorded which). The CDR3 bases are TGTGCCAGCAGACCAGACAGGGGAGTCACTGAAGCTTTCTTT. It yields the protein CASRPDRGVTEAFF.